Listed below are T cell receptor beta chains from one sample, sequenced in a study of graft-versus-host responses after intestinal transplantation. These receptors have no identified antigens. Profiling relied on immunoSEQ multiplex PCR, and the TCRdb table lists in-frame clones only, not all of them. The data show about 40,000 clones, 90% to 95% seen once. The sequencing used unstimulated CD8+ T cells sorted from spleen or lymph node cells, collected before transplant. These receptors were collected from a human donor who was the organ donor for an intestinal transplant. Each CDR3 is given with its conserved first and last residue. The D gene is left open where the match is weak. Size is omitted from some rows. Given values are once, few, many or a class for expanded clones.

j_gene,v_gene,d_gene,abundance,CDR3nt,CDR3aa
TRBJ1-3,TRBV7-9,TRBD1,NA,TGTGCCAGCAGCTCCAACCGGGACAGGGGGTCTGGAAACACCATATATTTT,CASSSNRDRGSGNTIYF
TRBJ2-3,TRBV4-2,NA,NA,TGTGCCAGCAGCCAAGATTTTGATACGCAGTATTTT,CASSQDFDTQYF
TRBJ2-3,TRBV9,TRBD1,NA,TGTGCCAGCAGCGTAGCCCGGGACAGGGAATGGAGTGCAGATACGCAGTATTTT,CASSVARDREWSADTQYF
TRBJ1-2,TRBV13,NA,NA,TGTGCCAGCAGCGGCCCTAACTATGGCTACACCTTC,CASSGPNYGYTF
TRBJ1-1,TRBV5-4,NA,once,TGTGCCAGCAGGCCGTGGTCGGGCTTGGACACTGAAGCTTTCTTT,CASRPWSGLDTEAFF
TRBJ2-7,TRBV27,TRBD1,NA,TGTGCCAGCTCCGGGACAGGGGTTTTCGAGCAGTACTTC,CASSGTGVFEQYF
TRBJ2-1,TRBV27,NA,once,TGTGCCAGCAGTTTTTCAGGAGGGTTAGTGAACAATGAGCAGTTCTTC,CASSFSGGLVNNEQFF
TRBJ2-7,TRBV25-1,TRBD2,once,TGTGCCAGCAGTGAATATAGCCGGCTAGCGGGGGCCCCCTACGAGCAGTACTTC,CASSEYSRLAGAPYEQYF
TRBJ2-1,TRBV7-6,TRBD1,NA,TGTGCCAGCAGCGCGGGGACAGGGATTAGGTACAATGAGCAGTTCTTC,CASSAGTGIRYNEQFF
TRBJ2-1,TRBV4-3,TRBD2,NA,TGCGCCAGCGCCGTGATGCTAGCGGGGGTGAATGAGCAGTTCTTC,CASAVMLAGVNEQFF
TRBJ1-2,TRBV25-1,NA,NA,TGTGCCAGCAGTGAGGGGGTATCATATGGCTACACCTTC,CASSEGVSYGYTF
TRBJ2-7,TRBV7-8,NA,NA,TGTGCCAGCAGCTTAGCCCTCTTCAACGAGCAGTACTTC,CASSLALFNEQYF
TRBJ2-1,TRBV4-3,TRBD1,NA,TGCGCCAGCAGCTCTAGGACAGGGTACAATGAGCAGTTCTTC,CASSSRTGYNEQFF
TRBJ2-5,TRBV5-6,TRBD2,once,TGTGCCAGCGGGCCGGAGGGGACTATCCAAGAGACCCAGTACTTC,CASGPEGTIQETQYF
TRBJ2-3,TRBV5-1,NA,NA,TGCGCCAGCAGCTTGCCGAGGTATCGGTTGACAGATACGCAGTATTTT,CASSLPRYRLTDTQYF
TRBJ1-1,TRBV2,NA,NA,TGTGCCAGCACCACCCCAGACCGGGGAATGGACACTGAAGCTTTCTTT,CASTTPDRGMDTEAFF
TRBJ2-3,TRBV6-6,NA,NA,TGTGCCAGCAGTTACTGGGGCGGGGAATACACAGATACGCAGTATTTT,CASSYWGGEYTDTQYF
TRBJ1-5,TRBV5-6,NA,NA,TGTGCCAGCAGCTTTACAGGTTCCTGGGGTAGCAATCAGCCCCAGCATTTT,CASSFTGSWGSNQPQHF
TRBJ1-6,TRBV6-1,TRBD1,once,TGTGCCAGCAGTGGGCGGGACAGCTATTATTCACCCCTCCACTTT,CASSGRDSYYSPLHF
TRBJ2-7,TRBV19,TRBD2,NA,TGTGCCACTAAACCTACCGGGACTAGCTCCTACGAGCAGTACTTC,CATKPTGTSSYEQYF
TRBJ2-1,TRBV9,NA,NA,TGTGCCAGCAGCGTAGCTTACACCTATTTAGATGAGCAGTTCTTC,CASSVAYTYLDEQFF
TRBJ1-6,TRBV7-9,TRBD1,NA,TGTGCCAGCAGCTTAGGACAGGGAGATTCACCCCTCCACTTT,CASSLGQGDSPLHF
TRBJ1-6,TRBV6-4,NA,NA,TGTGCCAGCAGTGACCGGGTAGCGGCAAATTCACCCCTCCACTTT,CASSDRVAANSPLHF
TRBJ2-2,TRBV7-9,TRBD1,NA,TGTGCCAGCAGCTCACGACAGGGGGCGAACACCGGGGAGCTGTTTTTT,CASSSRQGANTGELFF
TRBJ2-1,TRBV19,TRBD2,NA,TGTGCCAGTAGTATAAAAGGACTAGTTTGGCGCAATGAGCAGTTCTTC,CASSIKGLVWRNEQFF
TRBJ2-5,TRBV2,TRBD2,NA,TGTGCCAGCAGTGAATGGGTTAGCGGGGGGCAAGAGACCCAGTACTTC,CASSEWVSGGQETQYF
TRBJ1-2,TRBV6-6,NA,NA,TGTGCCAGCAGTTCCACAGGGTGGCGGGGCTACACCTTC,CASSSTGWRGYTF
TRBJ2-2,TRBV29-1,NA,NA,TGCAGCGTTGAAGACGGGCAGGGTACCGGGGAGCCGTTTTTT,CSVEDGQGTGEPFF
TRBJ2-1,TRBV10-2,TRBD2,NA,TGCGCCAGCAAGCCGGGGGGGTCCTACAATGAGCAGTTCTTC,CASKPGGSYNEQFF